This T cell receptor beta chain came from a study of vaccination effects on CD4 cells after COVID-19 (dated by TCRdb to 2021 to 2024). Turning to the overall study: Participants received two doses of either the BNT162b2 or the mRNA-1273 mRNA SARS-CoV-2 vaccine. In both COVID-19 convalescent patients and infection-naive vaccine recipients, the study compared SARS-CoV-2 spike-specific CD4+ TCR repertoires from before mRNA vaccination with those from after it. A total of over nine COVID-19 convalescent patients and a handful of SARS-CoV-2-naive healthy vaccine recipients were included in the full study. In the study, cultures from other donors were sequenced using the Oncomine TCR Beta short-read assay on an Illumina iSeq 100. Beyond this particular receptor, the publication reports: Limitations of the study were the small number of convalescent patients and the absence of early post-infection timepoints. At late post-vaccination timepoints, both infection-induced and vaccine-induced clones showed marked clonal contraction, consistent with waning T cell responses. In healthy vaccine recipients, vaccine-induced clones were almost all SARS-CoV-2 mono-reactive, with only 1 of 255 being cross-reactive with common cold coronaviruses.

The trim is 4 bases for V and 5 bases for J, with a gap of 19 bases between the germline ends. The germline V gene encodes CDR1 SGHDN and CDR2 FVKESK. The CDR3 runs 16 amino acids, cysteine and phenylalanine included. The only DNA kept is the CDR3, 48 bases in frame from the first base. Receptor libraries were prepared by the immunoSEQ multiplex PCR assay. DNA from the cultured, isolated CD4+ T cells was subjected to TCR beta CDR3 sequencing. As for how the authors treated the data: Non-productive TCR sequences were discarded, and reads were trimmed to the CDR3 region, with only CDR3s of 7 or more amino acids retained. The MANAFEST web app was used to pick out antigen-specific clonotypes by comparing their expansion in peptide wells with that in reference cultures. For clones to be considered positive, expansion at FDR<0.05 versus reference and all other wells, an odds ratio above 5, and a frequency above 0.1% in two replicate wells were required. A clonotype was called cross-reactive if it was significantly expanded both in SARS-CoV-2 spike wells and in at least one common cold coronavirus spike condition. CDR3 similarity was assessed by Levenshtein distance with the stringdist R package, and unrooted trees were built with ape in R 3.6.1. Here the immuneACCESS table is served through TCRdb, limited to in-frame sequences with V and J called. Missing clones are a known gap in these copies; in checked studies unresolved V genes cover under half, and the rest lacks a known reason. V and J calls plus clone size are reproduced from that table; the DNA served to infer D and trimming. This sample is represented by about 25,000 clones; 76% of them were singletons. About 9.3% of the sample belongs to the ten largest clones.

To identify antigen-specific CD4+ T cell clonotypes by their expansion, the ViraFEST assay first stimulated PBMC with viral peptide pools and then applied TCR sequencing. After 10 days of culture, CD4+ T cells were isolated with the EasySep CD4+ T cell isolation kit. The absence of prior SARS-CoV-2 infection in healthy vaccine recipients was confirmed by negative nucleocapsid antibodies before and after vaccination. Each well held over 1.5 million PBMC cultured in IMDM containing approximately 5% human AB serum, 8 to 10 IU/ml IL-2 and gentamicin, along with about 9.3 ug/ml peptides. On days 3 and 7, half of the culture medium was replaced with fresh IL-2-containing medium. Unless otherwise noted, each peptide stimulation condition was cultured in triplicate wells. Using Ficoll-Paque Plus gradient centrifugation, PBMC were separated from whole blood and then either used fresh or cryopreserved at -140C. The overlapping peptide pools covered the spike proteins of SARS-CoV-2 and of the common cold coronaviruses HCoV-NL63, HCoV-OC43 and HCoV-229E. Genomic DNA was extracted from cultured CD4+ T cells with the QIAamp micro DNA kit.

In its sample, this clone was seen once. Its cognate antigen has yet to be identified. No quality values exist for individual bases; no much larger clone is one base distant. The TCR sequence derives from a human donor who received a COVID-19 vaccine. This specimen consisted of CD4+ T cells from PBMCs cultured with HCoV-NL63 spike peptides, obtained before COVID-19 vaccination. The sample's cell subset or site label, in plain terms: HCoV-NL63 spike overlapping peptide pool stimulation. This chain is built from TRBV14 and TRBJ2-3; possibly the D gene is TRBD1, per 7 matching bases. CDR3 protein: CASSPRREAGGDTQYF. DNA sequence: TGTGCCAGCAGCCCCCGAAGGGAGGCAGGGGGAGATACGCAGTATTTT.